Below are 26 T cell receptor beta chains sequenced from a single sample in a study of T cell responses to AZD1222 COVID-19 vaccine. Sequencing used immunoSEQ multiplex PCR; TCRdb keeps in-frame clones, though not all of them. The sample lists about 130,000 clones; 70% to 90% were seen once. This material consisted of peripheral blood, taken on day 0 of AZD1222 vaccination. All receptors derive from an adult in good health.

The chain joins TRBV28 to TRBJ1-5; D possibly corresponds to TRBD1 (6 bases). Trimming shortened V by 7 bases and J by 0 bases, and 16 bases separated the two germline ends. Looked up from germline, CDR1 is MDHEN and CDR2 is SYDVKM. The CDR3 loop spans 16 amino acids. CDR3 in DNA: TGTGCCAGCATCCGGGGGGGCTTATATAGCAATCAGCCCCAGCATTTT. This sequence encodes CASIRGGLYSNQPQHF.

The genes are TRBV5-4 and TRBJ2-1; D gene unclear. Per the germline V gene, CDR1 is SGHNT and CDR2 is YYREEE (reference sequence). V shed 0 bases and J shed 10 bases, with 8 bases lying between them. The length of the CDR3 is 12 residues. CDR3 protein: CASSLEATEQFF. In DNA form, the CDR3 reads TGTGCCAGCAGCTTGGAAGCCACCGAGCAGTTCTTC.

This clone showed up just once. The gene calls are TRBV25-1 and TRBJ2-2; D is perhaps TRBD1 (7 bases). This CDR3 region has 14 residues. Trimming removed 6 bases from V and 4 bases from J, with 12 bases in between. The germline V gene has CDR1 MGHDK and CDR2 SYGVNS. The CDR3 DNA reads as TGTGCCAGCAGCGCGGGACAGAGCACCGGGGAGCTGTTTTTT. It codes for CASSAGQSTGELFF.

The chain joins TRBV3-1 (or the pseudogene TRBV3-2) to TRBJ1-3, with TRBD1 identical over 7 bases. Germline CDR1 and CDR2: LGHDT and YNNKEL (reference sequence). This CDR3 is built from 15 residues. Unmatched junction bases numbered 4, after V lost 0 bases and J lost 5 bases. As DNA, the CDR3 is TGTGCCAGCAGCCAAGAGGGGACAGACAGAAACACCATATATTTT. This translates into CASSQEGTDRNTIYF.

The chain links TRBV6-1 to TRBJ2-7; TRBD2 aligns across 10 bases. Germline V gene lookup returns CDR1 MNHNS and CDR2 SASEGT. The J segment lost 5 bases and the V segment lost 1 base, leaving 5 bases of the junction unmatched. The CDR3 is 15 residues long. CDR3 sequence reads: CASSEVSGGSNEQYF. CDR3 DNA sequence: TGTGCCAGCAGTGAAGTTAGCGGGGGGTCCAACGAGCAGTACTTC.

J is TRBJ2-3 and V is TRBV7-3; D not resolved. This CDR3 contains 14 residues. The germline V and J ends were trimmed by 5 bases and 0 bases, with 9 bases remaining between them. The germline V gene has CDR1 SGHTA and CDR2 FQGTGA. CDR3 DNA: TGTGCCAGCAGCCAAGAACCTAGCACAGATACGCAGTATTTT. This encodes CASSQEPSTDTQYF.

This clone was detected only once. The J gene is TRBJ2-5, the V gene TRBV3-1 (or the pseudogene TRBV3-2), with a tentative D call TRBD2 (6 bases). The CDR3 covers 13 residues. The V end was cut by 1 base, the J end by 5 bases, with 8 bases between. Germline V gene lookup returns CDR1 LGHDT and CDR2 YNNKEL (reference sequence). The CDR3: CASSQGGMETQYF. The CDR3 region has the DNA TGTGCCAGCAGCCAAGGCGGGATGGAGACCCAGTACTTC.

The V and J genes are TRBV11-2 and TRBJ1-5; tentatively, D is TRBD1 (5 bases). CDR1 is SGHAT, CDR2 FQNNGV, per germline. CDR3 length: 15 residues. Trimming cost V 3 bases and J 5 bases, with 14 bases left between them. Written as DNA, the CDR3 is TGTGCCAGCAGCTTGGGGGGGTCGGTAGATCAGCCCCAGCATTTT. Its translation is CASSLGGSVDQPQHF.

This clone occurred once. The chain has TRBV3-1 (or the pseudogene TRBV3-2) and TRBJ2-2; no firm D call. This CDR3 region has 16 residues. V lost 1 base, J lost 1 base, and 10 bases lay in between. Germline CDR1 LGHDT, CDR2 YNNKEL (reference sequence). This CDR3 reads CASSQGPLGNTGELFF. The CDR3 region has the DNA TGTGCCAGCAGCCAAGGGCCGCTTGGGAACACCGGGGAGCTGTTTTTT.

This chain connects TRBV4-3 to TRBJ1-2; maybe TRBD1 (6 bases). Trimming cost V 2 bases and J 4 bases, with 11 bases left between them. Germline V gene lookup returns CDR1 LGHNA and CDR2 YSLEER. CDR3 size: 14 residues. The CDR3 loop reads CASSQQQGLYGYTF. CDR3 coding DNA: TGCGCCAGCAGCCAACAACAGGGCCTCTATGGCTACACCTTC.

J is TRBJ1-2 and V is TRBV3-1 (or the pseudogene TRBV3-2); possibly TRBD1 for D (5 bases). V dropped 3 bases and J dropped 7 bases, with 15 bases sitting between them. Looked up from germline, CDR1 is LGHDT and CDR2 is YNNKEL (reference sequence). The CDR3 consists of 14 residues. For the CDR3, the DNA is TGTGCCAGCAGCCACCGGGGGGGAGAAGGTGGCTACACCTTC. This encodes CASSHRGGEGGYTF.

In this sample, this clone turned up once. This rearrangement joins TRBV18 to TRBJ1-2; D possibly corresponds to TRBD1 (5 bases). The CDR3 has 14 amino acids. V lost 2 bases, J lost 5 bases, and 12 bases lay in between. Germline-derived CDR1 and CDR2 are KGHSH and LQKENI. CDR3 sequence: CASSPNPGPYGYTF. The CDR3 DNA is TGTGCCAGCTCACCAAATCCGGGACCTTATGGCTACACCTTC.

Only one count was recorded for this clone. The chain combines TRBV7-3 with TRBJ2-2, with TRBD1 matching 7 bases. This CDR3 has 13 residues. V gave up 3 bases and J gave up 11 bases; unmatched junction bases: 6. The germline CDR1 and CDR2 sequences are SGHTA and FQGTGA. Here the CDR3 DNA reads TGTGCCAGCAGCTTTAGCCGGGACAGCGAGCTGTTTTTT. This gives the protein CASSFSRDSELFF.

V is TRBV10-1 and J is TRBJ2-1; weak D call: TRBD2 (6 bases). The CDR3 loop spans 14 amino acids. V was cut by 10 bases and J by 10 bases, with 23 bases left in between. Per the germline V gene, CDR1 is WNHNN and CDR2 is SYGVQD (reference sequence). This CDR3 is CATSLGSRGYEQFF. CDR3 nucleotide sequence: TGCGCCACCTCACTCGGGAGTCGCGGGTACGAGCAGTTCTTC.

The gene calls are TRBV7-2 and TRBJ2-5; possible D gene TRBD2, 5 bases. From germline, CDR1 is SGHTA and CDR2 FQGNSA. The CDR3 is made up of 14 amino acids. V was cut by 1 base and J by 6 bases, with 12 bases left in between. The CDR3 here is CASSLEASTKTQYF. CDR3 coding DNA: TGTGCCAGCAGCTTAGAGGCTAGCACAAAGACCCAGTACTTC.

The chain has TRBV24-1 and TRBJ2-1; 7 bases align to TRBD1. J gave up 8 bases and V 5 bases, and 2 bases lay outside the gene matches. The V gene's germline CDR1 is KGHDR and CDR2 SFDVKD. The CDR3 is 12 amino acids. CDR3 sequence (DNA): TGTGCCACCAGTGTAGGGGGCTATGAGCAGTTCTTC. Translating it yields CATSVGGYEQFF.

The chain joins TRBV5-1 to TRBJ2-2, with TRBD1 identical over 7 bases. There are 14 residues in the CDR3. J lost 3 bases, V lost 7 bases, and 6 bases had no gene match. Germline CDR1 and CDR2: SGHRS and YFSETQ. CDR3 in amino acids: CASRETGDTGELFF. CDR3 sequence (DNA): TGCGCCAGCCGTGAAACAGGGGACACCGGGGAGCTGTTTTTT.

The chain couples TRBV10-3 to TRBJ2-3, with 14 nucleotides matching TRBD2. V gave up 7 bases and J gave up 4 bases; unmatched junction bases: 7. There are 16 residues in the CDR3. Germline lookup yields CDR1 ENHRY and CDR2 SYGVKD. The CDR3 region is CAINPGLAGVADTQYF. The CDR3 nucleotides read TGTGCCATCAATCCGGGACTAGCGGGGGTGGCAGATACGCAGTATTTT.

CDR3 nucleotides: TGTGCCAGCAGCTTCGAGGGGGTGCCGACGACAGATACGCAGTATTTT. Translated: CASSFEGVPTTDTQYF. The chain links TRBV7-9 to TRBJ2-3, with a tentative D call TRBD1 (6 bases). The CDR3 is 16 residues long. Germline V gene data show CDR1 as SEHNR and CDR2 as FQNEAQ (reference sequence). V gave up 3 bases and J gave up 3 bases, with 16 bases separating them. Combining the CDR3 with reference TRBV7-9 and TRBJ2-3 gives the whole variable domain DTGVSQNPRHKITKRGQNVTFRCDPISEHNRLYWYRQTLGQGPEFLTYFQNEAQLEKSRLLSDRFSAERPKGSFSTLEIQRTEQGDSAMYLCASSFEGVPTTDTQYFGPGTRLTVL.

The J gene is TRBJ2-3, the V gene TRBV4-2; 9 nucleotides agree with TRBD2. CDR1 is LGHNA and CDR2 is YNFKEQ in the germline V gene. The CDR3 is made up of 19 amino acids. V gave up 4 bases and J gave up 0 bases; unmatched junction bases: 14. CDR3 residues: CASSPRSSGRPPSTDTQYF. The CDR3 DNA follows: TGTGCCAGCAGCCCGAGGTCCAGCGGGAGGCCTCCTAGCACAGATACGCAGTATTTT.

The V gene is TRBV5-1, the J gene TRBJ2-3; D gene uncertain. CDR3 length: 14 residues. The germline V gene encodes CDR1 SGHRS and CDR2 YFSETQ. The V and J ends lost 9 bases and 0 bases respectively, with 14 bases between them. The CDR3 spells CATAADTSTDTQYF. The CDR3 DNA follows: TGCGCCACCGCGGCAGATACTAGCACAGATACGCAGTATTTT.

This clone came up a few times. V gene TRBV5-4 combines with J gene TRBJ1-1; weak D call: TRBD1 (5 bases). The V and J ends lost 3 bases and 0 bases respectively, with 9 bases between them. CDR1 and CDR2 from the germline V gene are SGHNT and YYREEE (reference sequence). This CDR3 spans 14 amino acids. DNA of the CDR3: TGTGCCAGCAGCTGGGACTCTATGAACACTGAAGCTTTCTTT. Translation gives CASSWDSMNTEAFF.

The genes are TRBV7-6 and TRBJ1-6; 9 nucleotides align to TRBD1. CDR1 and CDR2 (germline): SGHVS, FNYEAQ. The V segment lost 5 bases and the J segment 5 bases; nucleotides outside the gene matches: 10. The CDR3 loop spans 17 amino acids. The DNA of the CDR3 is TGTGCCAGCAGCCGAAACCCGGGACAGGGAGATAATTCACCCCTCCACTTT. It yields the protein CASSRNPGQGDNSPLHF.

The rearrangement uses TRBV5-1 and TRBJ2-4; perhaps TRBD1 as D (5 bases). V lost 2 bases to trimming and J lost 6 bases, with 12 bases between them. The CDR3 sequence is 14 residues long. CDR1 and CDR2 from the germline V gene are SGHRS and YFSETQ. In nucleotides, the CDR3 is TGCGCCAGCAGCTTAACAGGAAATAGAAACATTCAGTACTTC. Protein: CASSLTGNRNIQYF. The complete variable domain, with remaining parts taken from reference TRBV5-1 and TRBJ2-4, reads KAGVTQTPRYLIKTRGQQVTLSCSPISGHRSVSWYQQTPGQGLQFLFEYFSETQRNKGNFPGRFSGRQFSNSRSEMNVSTLELGDSALYLCASSLTGNRNIQYFGAGTRLSVL.

The gene calls are TRBV6-4 and TRBJ2-2; 9 bases line up with TRBD1. The CDR3 is made up of 18 amino acids. CDR1 is MRHNA and CDR2 is SNTAGT in the germline V gene. V trimming: 5 bases; J trimming: 4 bases; junction bases outside the gene matches: 14. CDR3 nucleotide sequence: TGTGCCAGCAGTAAGAAATTCGGGACAGGGAGGACCACCGGGGAGCTGTTTTTT. Translating gives CASSKKFGTGRTTGELFF.

The chain combines TRBV24-1 with TRBJ2-7; 14 nucleotides line up with TRBD2. The ends lost 3 bases at V and 5 bases at J; junction bases unmatched: 8. The CDR3 length is 17 residues. Germline V CDR1 and CDR2: KGHDR, SFDVKD. The DNA of the CDR3 is TGTGCCACCAGTGATGGCGGGACTAGCGGGAGAATCCACGAGCAGTACTTC. Residues: CATSDGGTSGRIHEQYF.